These 15 T cell receptor beta chains originate from one sample sequenced in a study of T cell repertoires in cytomegalovirus infection. TCRdb fed the reads into MiXCR, producing one record per CDR3 protein. The profile shows fewer than 300,000 distinct CDR3 sequences, under 30% of them singletons. The specimen was PBMCs. The receptors originated from a human donor in good health (CMV status not recorded). Some clones in this sample may be carry-over from other donors' samples.

This clonotype was detected ten times or more. This chain uses TRBV7-2 with TRBJ1-4; tentative D call: TRBD1 (6 bases). The CDR3 contains 15 residues. V lost 7 bases and J 5 bases, leaving 17 bases between the germline ends. Germline V gene sequence: CDR1 SGHTA, CDR2 FQGNSA. In nucleotides, the CDR3 is TGTGCCAGCAATACAGGGTCCAGCGTAAATGAAAAACTGTTTTTT. Translating it yields CASNTGSSVNEKLFF. Full variable domain (remainder filled in from reference TRBV7-2 and TRBJ1-4): GAGVSQSPSNKVTEKGKDVELRCDPISGHTALYWYRQSLGQGLEFLIYFQGNSAPDKSGLPSDRFSAERTGGSVSTLTIQRTQQEDSAVYLCASNTGSSVNEKLFFGSGTQLSVL.

This clonotype was seen ten or more times. The rearrangement uses TRBV11-2 and TRBJ1-1; D not certain. V lost 2 bases and J 4 bases, leaving 8 bases between the germline ends. This CDR3 is built from 13 residues. Germline-derived CDR1 and CDR2 are SGHAT and FQNNGV. The CDR3 bases are TGTGCCAGCAGCTTAACTCAAGGCACTGAAGCTTTCTTT. It yields the protein CASSLTQGTEAFF.

The V call is TRBV2, the J call TRBJ1-5; D unclear. The germline V gene encodes CDR1 SNHLY and CDR2 FYNNEI. The CDR3 contains 14 residues. Trimming left V 6 bases short and J 1 base short, with 10 bases between. The CDR3 nucleotides read TGTGCCAGCAGCGCGTTGACAAGCAATCAGCCCCAGCATTTT. Its translation: CASSALTSNQPQHF.

In its sample, this clonotype was seen many times. This chain connects TRBV7-2 to TRBJ2-5; perhaps TRBD2 as D (5 bases). Germline V CDR1 and CDR2: SGHTA, FQGNSA. Trimming took 7 bases from V and 3 from J, leaving 12 bases between them. The length of the CDR3 is 13 residues. The CDR3 region is CASNRAGKETQYF. The CDR3 DNA follows: TGTGCCAGCAACCGGGCCGGGAAAGAGACCCAGTACTTC.

In this sample, this clonotype turned up a few times. This chain connects TRBV7-2 to TRBJ2-7; D unclear. Germline V gene data show CDR1 as SGHTA and CDR2 as FQGNSA. V was clipped by 5 bases and J by 0 bases, with 14 bases between them. The CDR3 spans 15 residues. The DNA for the CDR3 is TGTGCCAGCAGCCCGCGGACGGCCCACTCCTACGAGCAGTACTTC. It specifies CASSPRTAHSYEQYF.

In this sample, this clonotype turned up a few times. This chain uses TRBV28 with TRBJ1-2, with D possibly being TRBD1 (6 bases). The CDR3 length is 16 residues. Trimming cost V 7 bases and J 2 bases, with 20 bases left between them. Germline values: CDR1 MDHEN, CDR2 SYDVKM. The CDR3 is CASKSGASYGNYGYTF. For the CDR3, the DNA is TGTGCCAGCAAATCGGGGGCGTCATATGGGAACTATGGCTACACCTTC.

This CDR3 is CASSPRQGKVRDSPLHF. Written as DNA, the CDR3 is TGTGCCAGCAGTCCGCGACAGGGTAAAGTCCGGGATTCACCCCTCCACTTT. J is TRBJ1-6 and V is TRBV27; 7 bases align to TRBD1. Germline-derived CDR1 and CDR2 are MNHEY and SMNVEV (reference sequence). This CDR3 is 17 amino acids long. J was trimmed by 8 bases and V by 5 bases; bases with no gene match: 15.

The table lists this clonotype with many counts. This chain uses TRBV7-2 with TRBJ1-5; D is unclear. V was trimmed by 5 bases and J by 4 bases, leaving 6 bases between them. Germline loops: CDR1 SGHTA, CDR2 FQGNSA. The CDR3 sequence is 12 residues long. CDR3: CASSGDNQPQHF. As DNA, the CDR3 is TGTGCCAGCAGCGGGGATAATCAGCCCCAGCATTTT.

V usage is TRBV5-1 and J usage is TRBJ2-7, with 8 bases identical to TRBD1. CDR3 length equals 14 residues. The J segment lost 6 bases and the V segment lost 3 bases, leaving 8 bases of the junction unmatched. The germline V gene has CDR1 SGHRS and CDR2 YFSETQ. CDR3 coding DNA: TGCGCCAGCAGCTCAGGACAGGGAGGAGGCGAGCAGTACTTC. Amino acids: CASSSGQGGGEQYF.

This clonotype was recorded many times. J is TRBJ1-1 and V is TRBV7-2; D not resolved. Trimming cost V 4 bases and J 2 bases, with 8 bases left between them. The CDR3 has 13 residues. Germline CDR1 is SGHTA and CDR2 is FQGNSA. The CDR3 loop is CASSYTPNTEAFF. In DNA, the CDR3 is TGTGCCAGCAGCTATACACCAAACACTGAAGCTTTCTTT.

This clonotype was detected many times. The gene calls are TRBV7-2 and TRBJ1-4; D unresolved. This CDR3 is 15 amino acids long. Trimming removed 1 base from V and 4 bases from J, with 10 bases in between. Germline values: CDR1 SGHTA, CDR2 FQGNSA. CDR3 bases: TGTGCCAGCAGCTTAGATGGAAGAAGTAATGAAAAACTGTTTTTT. It is translated as CASSLDGRSNEKLFF. Full variable domain (remainder filled in from reference TRBV7-2 and TRBJ1-4): GAGVSQSPSNKVTEKGKDVELRCDPISGHTALYWYRQSLGQGLEFLIYFQGNSAPDKSGLPSDRFSAERTGGSVSTLTIQRTQQEDSAVYLCASSLDGRSNEKLFFGSGTQLSVL.

Many counts were recorded for this clonotype. This sequence joins TRBV7-2 and TRBJ2-4; 8 bases are a match to TRBD1. Losses at the gene ends were 5 bases for V and 7 bases for J; bases not matched to a gene: 4. CDR3 length: 13 residues. From germline, CDR1 is SGHTA and CDR2 FQGNSA. The CDR3 spells CASSRRTGNIQYF. The CDR3 DNA reads TGTGCCAGCAGCCGTCGGACAGGGAACATTCAGTACTTC.

The rearrangement links TRBV6-2 or TRBV6-3 to TRBJ2-1; TRBD2 matches at 10 bases. Germline V gene data show CDR1 as MNHEY and CDR2 as SVGEGT. J gave up 7 bases and V 6 bases, and 15 bases lay outside the gene matches. CDR3 length equals 17 residues. CDR3 nucleotide sequence: TGTGCCAGCAGCTCCCCCCGGGTGCTAGCGGGGGCTAATGAGCAGTTCTTC. It codes for CASSSPRVLAGANEQFF.

J is TRBJ2-1 and V is TRBV7-2; 12 bases agree with TRBD2. CDR3 length: 14 residues. Germline V gives CDR1 SGHTA, CDR2 FQGNSA. Losses at the gene ends were 5 bases for V and 9 bases for J; bases not matched to a gene: 5. The CDR3 loop reads CASSVLAGGGEQFF. The CDR3 nucleotides read TGTGCCAGCAGCGTACTAGCGGGAGGAGGTGAGCAGTTCTTC.

The gene calls are TRBV10-3 and TRBJ2-7; D is ambiguous. Germline assignment: CDR1 ENHRY and CDR2 SYGVKD. The CDR3 length is 14 residues. The V and J ends lost 5 bases and 0 bases respectively, with 11 bases between them. DNA for the CDR3: TGTGCCATCAGTTCCCGGATCTCCTCCTACGAGCAGTACTTC. Its translation is CAISSRISSYEQYF.